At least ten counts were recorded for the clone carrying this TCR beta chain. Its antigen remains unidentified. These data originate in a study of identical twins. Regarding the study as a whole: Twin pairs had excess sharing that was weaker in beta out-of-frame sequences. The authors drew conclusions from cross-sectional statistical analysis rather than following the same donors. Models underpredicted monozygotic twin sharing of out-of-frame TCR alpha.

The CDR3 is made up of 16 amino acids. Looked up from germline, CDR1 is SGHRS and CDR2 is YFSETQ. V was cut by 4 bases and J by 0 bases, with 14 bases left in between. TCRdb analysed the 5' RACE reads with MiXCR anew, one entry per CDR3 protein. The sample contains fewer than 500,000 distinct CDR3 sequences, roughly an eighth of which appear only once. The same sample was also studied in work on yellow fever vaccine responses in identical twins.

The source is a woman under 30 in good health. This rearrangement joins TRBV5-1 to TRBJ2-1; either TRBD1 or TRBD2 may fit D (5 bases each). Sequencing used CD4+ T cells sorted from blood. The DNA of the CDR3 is TGCGCCAGCAGCGAGGGGACGGCCGGCTCCTACAATGAGCAGTTCTTC. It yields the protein CASSEGTAGSYNEQFF. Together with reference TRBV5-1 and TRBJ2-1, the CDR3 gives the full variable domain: KAGVTQTPRYLIKTRGQQVTLSCSPISGHRSVSWYQQTPGQGLQFLFEYFSETQRNKGNFPGRFSGRQFSNSRSEMNVSTLELGDSALYLCASSEGTAGSYNEQFFGPGTRLTVL.